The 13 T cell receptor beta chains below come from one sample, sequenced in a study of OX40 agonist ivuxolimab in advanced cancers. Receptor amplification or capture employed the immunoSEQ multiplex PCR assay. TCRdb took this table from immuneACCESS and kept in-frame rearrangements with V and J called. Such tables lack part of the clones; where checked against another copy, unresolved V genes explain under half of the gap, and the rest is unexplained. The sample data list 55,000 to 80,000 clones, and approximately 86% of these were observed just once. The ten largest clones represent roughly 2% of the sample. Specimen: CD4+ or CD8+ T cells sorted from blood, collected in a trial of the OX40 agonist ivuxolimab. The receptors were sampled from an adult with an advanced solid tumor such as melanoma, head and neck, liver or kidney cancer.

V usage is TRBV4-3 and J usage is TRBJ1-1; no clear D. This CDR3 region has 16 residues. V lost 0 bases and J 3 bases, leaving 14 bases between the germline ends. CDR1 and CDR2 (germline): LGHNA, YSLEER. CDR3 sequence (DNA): TGCGCCAGCAGCCAAGATGTGGGAGGGAGGTACACTGAAGCTTTCTTT. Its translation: CASSQDVGGRYTEAFF.

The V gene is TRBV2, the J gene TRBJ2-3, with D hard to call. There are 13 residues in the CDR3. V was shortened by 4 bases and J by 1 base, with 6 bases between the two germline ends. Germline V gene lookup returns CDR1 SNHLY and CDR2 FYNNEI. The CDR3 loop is CASSALGTDTQYF. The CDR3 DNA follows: TGTGCCAGCAGTGCTTTGGGCACAGATACGCAGTATTTT.

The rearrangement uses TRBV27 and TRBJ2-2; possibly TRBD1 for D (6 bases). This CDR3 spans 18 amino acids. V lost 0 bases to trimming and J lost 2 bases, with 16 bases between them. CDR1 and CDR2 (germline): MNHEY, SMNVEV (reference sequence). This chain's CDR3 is CASSLSPRGISNTGELFF. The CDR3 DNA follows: TGTGCCAGCAGTTTATCCCCGAGGGGGATCTCCAACACCGGGGAGCTGTTTTTT.

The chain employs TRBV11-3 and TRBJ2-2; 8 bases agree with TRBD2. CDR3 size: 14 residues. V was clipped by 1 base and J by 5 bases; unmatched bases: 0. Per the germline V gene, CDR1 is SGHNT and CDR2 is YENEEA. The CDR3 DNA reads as TGTGCCAGCAGCTTAGCGGGGGGGACCGGGGAGCTGTTTTTT. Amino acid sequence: CASSLAGGTGELFF.

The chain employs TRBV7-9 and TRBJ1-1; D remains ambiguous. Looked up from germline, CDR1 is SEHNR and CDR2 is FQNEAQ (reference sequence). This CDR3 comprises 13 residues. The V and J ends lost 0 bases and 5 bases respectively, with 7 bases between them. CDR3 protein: CASSLAMGTEAFF. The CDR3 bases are TGTGCCAGCAGCTTAGCGATGGGGACTGAAGCTTTCTTT.

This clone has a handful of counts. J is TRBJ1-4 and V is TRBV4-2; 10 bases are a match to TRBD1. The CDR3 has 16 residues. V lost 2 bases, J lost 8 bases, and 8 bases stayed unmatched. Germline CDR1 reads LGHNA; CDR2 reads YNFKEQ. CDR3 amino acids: CASSQPSGTGAEKLFF. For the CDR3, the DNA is TGTGCCAGCAGCCAACCTTCCGGGACAGGGGCCGAAAAACTGTTTTTT.

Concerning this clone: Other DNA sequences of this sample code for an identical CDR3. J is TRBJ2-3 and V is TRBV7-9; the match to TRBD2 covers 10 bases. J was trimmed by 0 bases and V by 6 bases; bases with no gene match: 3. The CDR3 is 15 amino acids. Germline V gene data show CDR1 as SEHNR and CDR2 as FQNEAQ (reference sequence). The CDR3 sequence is CASSRTSGSTDTQYF. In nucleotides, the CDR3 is TGTGCCAGCAGTCGGACTAGCGGAAGCACAGATACGCAGTATTTT.

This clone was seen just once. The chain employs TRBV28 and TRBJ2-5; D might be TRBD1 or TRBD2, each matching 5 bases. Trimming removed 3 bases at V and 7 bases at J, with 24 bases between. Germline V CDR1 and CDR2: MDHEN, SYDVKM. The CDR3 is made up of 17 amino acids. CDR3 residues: CASSLDLGAVYGVTQYF. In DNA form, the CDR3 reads TGTGCCAGCAGTTTGGACTTAGGGGCGGTGTACGGGGTGACCCAGTACTTC.

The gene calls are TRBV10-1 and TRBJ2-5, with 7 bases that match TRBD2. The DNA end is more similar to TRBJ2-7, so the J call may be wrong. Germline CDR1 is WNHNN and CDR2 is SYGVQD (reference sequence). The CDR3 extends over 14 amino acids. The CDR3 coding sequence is TGCGCCAGCAGTGAAGCGGGGAGACCCTACGAGCAGTACTTC. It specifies CASSEAGRPYEQYF.

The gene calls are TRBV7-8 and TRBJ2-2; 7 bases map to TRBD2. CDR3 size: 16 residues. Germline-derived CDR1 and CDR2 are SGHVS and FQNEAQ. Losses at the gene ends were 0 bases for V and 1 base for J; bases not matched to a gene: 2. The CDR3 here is CASSLAPSGNTGELFF. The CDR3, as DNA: TGTGCCAGCAGCTTAGCCCCTAGCGGGAACACCGGGGAGCTGTTTTTT. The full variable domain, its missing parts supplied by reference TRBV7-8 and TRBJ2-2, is GAGVSQSPRYKVAKRGQDVALRCDPISGHVSLFWYQQALGQGPEFLTYFQNEAQLDKSGLPSDRFFAERPEGSVSTLKIQRTQQEDSAVYLCASSLAPSGNTGELFFGEGSRLTVL.

CDR3 in amino acids: CASSPPAGQTGELFF. In nucleotides, the CDR3 is TGTGCCAGCTCACCACCGGCGGGGCAGACCGGGGAGCTGTTTTTT. J is TRBJ2-2 and V is TRBV18; maybe TRBD2 (6 bases). The CDR3 has 15 amino acids. CDR1 is KGHSH, CDR2 LQKENI, per germline. Trimming stripped 0 bases from V and 5 bases from J, with 10 bases between.

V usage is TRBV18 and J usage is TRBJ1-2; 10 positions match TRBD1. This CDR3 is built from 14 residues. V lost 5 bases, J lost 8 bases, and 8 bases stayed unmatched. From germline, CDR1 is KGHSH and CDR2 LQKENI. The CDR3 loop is CASSEGQGVEGYTF. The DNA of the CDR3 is TGTGCCAGCTCAGAAGGACAGGGGGTTGAAGGCTACACCTTC.

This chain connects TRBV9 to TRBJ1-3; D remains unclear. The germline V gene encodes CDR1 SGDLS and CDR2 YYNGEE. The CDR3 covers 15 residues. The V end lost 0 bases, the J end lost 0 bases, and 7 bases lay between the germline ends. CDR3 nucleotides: TGTGCCAGCAGCGTAGAGTGGACCTCTGGAAACACCATATATTTT. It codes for CASSVEWTSGNTIYF.